This record covers a single T cell receptor beta chain. Its antigen is still unknown. Germline assignment: CDR1 LNHDA and CDR2 SQIVND (reference sequence). This CDR3 contains 21 residues. V lost 4 bases and J lost 3; bases outside the gene matches: 19. The source of the sample is a study of OX40 agonist ivuxolimab in advanced cancers. For the study at large: An agonistic anti-OX40 (CD134) antibody, ivuxolimab, was used to treat the patients. Hepatocellular carcinoma, melanoma, renal cell or head and neck cancer affected the dose-escalation patients. Three patients had partial responses: one hepatocellular carcinoma, two cutaneous melanoma. Study findings and constraints: In the 0.1 to 3.0 mg/kg range, CD4+ and CD8+ blood T cells had expanded clonally by week 6.

Sequencing used immunoSEQ multiplex PCR; TCRdb keeps in-frame clones, though not all of them. The data contain some 51,000 clones, more than 75% of them singletons. The J gene is TRBJ2-3, the V gene TRBV19; 13 bases are a match to TRBD2. The sample here was CD4+ or CD8+ T cells sorted from blood, taken in a trial of the OX40 agonist ivuxolimab. The TCR was taken from an adult with an advanced solid tumor such as melanoma, head and neck, liver or kidney cancer. CDR3 loop: CASSTPLGPTSGRARTDTQYF. The CDR3 DNA follows: TGTGCCAGTAGTACCCCTCTAGGGCCCACTAGCGGGAGGGCCCGGACAGATACGCAGTATTTT.